The 18 T cell receptor beta chains below all came from one sample that was sequenced in a study of blood T cells in healthy people across ages. Combining a sample-barcoded 5' primer with a J-beta primer mix, a second PCR ran for about 7 to 12 cycles. TCRdb reanalysed the 5' RACE reads using MiXCR and keeps one entry per CDR3 protein. The table shows approximately 1.5 million distinct CDR3 sequences, with 40% to 45% occurring only once. Input material: blood. All receptors come from a young woman in good health.

This clonotype was seen more than once but under ten times. This chain connects TRBV27 to TRBJ1-5; the D gene is possibly TRBD1 (5 bases). The V end lost 5 bases, the J end lost 4 bases, and 15 bases lay between the germline ends. Germline V CDR1 and CDR2: MNHEY, SMNVEV (reference sequence). The CDR3 spans 15 residues. The CDR3 region has the DNA TGTGCCAGCAGTCACCTACAGGTCCCGAATCAGCCCCAGCATTTT. Its translation is CASSHLQVPNQPQHF.

V is TRBV20-1 and J is TRBJ1-1; D might be TRBD1 (6 bases). Between the trimmed V and J ends, which lost 5 bases and 4 bases, there was a span of 20 bases. Germline loops: CDR1 DFQATT, CDR2 SNEGSKA (reference sequence). The CDR3 totals 15 residues. CDR3 loop: CSAPGLGGRITEAFF. CDR3 bases: TGCAGTGCTCCCGGTCTAGGGGGTAGGATCACTGAAGCTTTCTTT.

The rearrangement links TRBV24-1 to TRBJ2-7; D uncertain. There are 12 residues in the CDR3. The V gene lost 9 bases and the J gene lost 5 bases, with 13 bases spanning the gap. Germline V lookup: CDR1 KGHDR, CDR2 SFDVKD. In DNA form, the CDR3 reads TGTGCCACCGGGTCCGTAACCGACGAGCAGTACTTC. Protein product: CATGSVTDEQYF.

The rearrangement joins TRBV12-3 or TRBV12-4 to TRBJ2-7; 12 positions match TRBD2. After removal of 6 bases from V and 3 bases from J, the junction contained 6 bases not matched to a gene. The CDR3 contains 15 residues. The CDR3 bases are TGTGCCAGCAGCTCCGGACTAGCGGGGTTCTACGAGCAGTACTTC. Amino acids: CASSSGLAGFYEQYF.

Concerning this clonotype: One base away lies a much larger clone, so this may be a sequencing read error. The V and J genes are TRBV6-2 or TRBV6-3 and TRBJ1-1; D is perhaps TRBD1 (5 bases). Trimming shortened V by 6 bases and J by 1 base, and 9 bases separated the two germline ends. Germline V CDR1 and CDR2: MNHEY, SVGEGT. The CDR3 loop spans 13 amino acids. The DNA of the CDR3 is TGTGCCAGCAGACGGGACTCGAACACTGAAGCTTTCTTT. Its protein is CASRRDSNTEAFF.

This clonotype occurred a few times. The V call is TRBV6-5, the J call TRBJ2-7; D remains ambiguous. Germline lookup yields CDR1 MNHEY and CDR2 SVGAGI. The CDR3 totals 12 residues. Deletions cut 2 bases from V and 3 bases from J, with 5 bases between. For the CDR3, the DNA is TGTGCCAGCAGTTACGGTAACTACGAGCAGTACTTC. The encoded protein is CASSYGNYEQYF.

Here the CDR3 DNA reads TGTGCCAGCAGCTTCGCCTGGCGGGGACTCCTTAACAATGAGCAGTTCTTC. Its protein product is CASSFAWRGLLNNEQFF. The chain links TRBV11-2 to TRBJ2-1; perhaps TRBD2 as D (6 bases). The V and J ends lost 3 bases and 5 bases respectively, with 20 bases between them. Looked up from germline, CDR1 is SGHAT and CDR2 is FQNNGV. This CDR3 is built from 17 residues.

The CDR3 here is CASSQDAETSGYEQYF. The CDR3 DNA follows: TGCGCCAGCAGCCAAGATGCTGAGACTAGCGGTTACGAGCAGTACTTC. The chain joins TRBV4-1 to TRBJ2-7; 9 bases are a match to TRBD2. With 0 bases clipped from V and 4 bases from J, the junction kept 7 bases outside the gene matches. This CDR3 contains 16 residues. CDR1 and CDR2 (germline): MGHRA, YSYEKL.

J is TRBJ2-5 and V is TRBV25-1; D is perhaps TRBD1 (5 bases). The CDR3 runs 14 residues. V lost 1 base to trimming and J lost 1 base, with 7 bases between them. Germline V lookup: CDR1 MGHDK, CDR2 SYGVNS. The CDR3 DNA is TGTGCCAGCAGTGAATCTACAGGCCAAGAGACCCAGTACTTC. The encoded protein is CASSESTGQETQYF.

This chain joins TRBV4-2 and TRBJ2-7; 10 nucleotides match TRBD1. CDR3 length: 18 amino acids. The V gene's germline CDR1 is LGHNA and CDR2 YNFKEQ. With 2 bases clipped from V and 3 bases from J, the junction kept 13 bases outside the gene matches. The DNA for the CDR3 is TGTGCCAGCAGCCAAACCCGAAGCCGGGACAGGGGCATCTACGAGCAGTACTTC. It yields the protein CASSQTRSRDRGIYEQYF.

V is TRBV27 and J is TRBJ2-5, with TRBD2 matching 11 bases. Trimming took 7 bases from V and 5 from J; bases not matched to a gene: 9. Germline values: CDR1 MNHEY, CDR2 SMNVEV (reference sequence). The CDR3 totals 15 residues. The DNA of the CDR3 is TGTGCCAGCAAAACCCTAGCGGGAGGCCGGGAGACCCAGTACTTC. Its protein is CASKTLAGGRETQYF.

The V gene is TRBV6-2 or TRBV6-3, the J gene TRBJ1-2, with D tentatively TRBD1 (6 bases). This CDR3 is 12 amino acids long. The germline V gene has CDR1 MNHEY and CDR2 SVGEGT. V lost 2 bases and J 6 bases, leaving 7 bases between the germline ends. This CDR3 is CASSYTGHGYTF. The CDR3 region has the DNA TGTGCCAGCAGTTACACAGGGCATGGCTACACCTTC.

The chain joins TRBV27 to TRBJ1-5; 10 positions match TRBD1. J gave up 0 bases and V 2 bases, and 19 bases lay outside the gene matches. From germline, CDR1 is MNHEY and CDR2 SMNVEV (reference sequence). This CDR3 spans 22 amino acids. Here the CDR3 DNA reads TGTGCCAGCAGTTTAAAGGCCCCCACCGGGACAGGGGTCGCCTATAGCAATCAGCCCCAGCATTTT. It specifies CASSLKAPTGTGVAYSNQPQHF.

CDR3: CASSPGTGSGNTIYF. Written as DNA, the CDR3 is TGCGCCAGCAGCCCCGGGACAGGGTCTGGAAACACCATATATTTT. The chain combines TRBV4-3 with TRBJ1-3; 9 nucleotides align to TRBD1. CDR3 length equals 15 residues. Germline CDR1 is LGHNA and CDR2 is YSLEER. Germline trimming cut 4 bases from V and 1 base from J; bases unmatched to any gene: 2.

Notes on this clonotype: A read error may explain this, as a much larger clone is one base away. The V gene is TRBV25-1, the J gene TRBJ2-5; TRBD1 agrees at 8 bases. The CDR3 covers 14 residues. Per the germline V gene, CDR1 is MGHDK and CDR2 is SYGVNS. The CDR3 spells CASSETGDQGTQYF. The CDR3, as DNA: TGTGCCAGCAGTGAGACAGGGGATCAAGGGACCCAGTACTTC. The full variable domain, its missing parts supplied by reference TRBV25-1 and TRBJ2-5, is EADIYQTPRYLVIGTGKKITLECSQTMGHDKMYWYQQDPGMELHLIHYSYGVNSTEKGDLSSESTVSRIRTEHFPLTLESARPSHTSQYLCASSETGDQGTQYFGPGTRLLVL.

The rearrangement joins TRBV28 to TRBJ1-5; D is unresolved. Germline V gene data show CDR1 as MDHEN and CDR2 as SYDVKM. V gave up 5 bases and J gave up 3 bases, with 11 bases separating them. The CDR3 is 14 residues long. CDR3 coding DNA: TGTGCCAGCAGTACCCCCGGGTCCAATCAGCCCCAGCATTTT. It encodes CASSTPGSNQPQHF. The full variable domain, with the rest looked up from reference TRBV28 and TRBJ1-5, is DVKVTQSSRYLVKRTGEKVFLECVQDMDHENMFWYRQDPGLGLRLIYFSYDVKMKEKGDIPEGYSVSREKKERFSLILESASTNQTSMYLCASSTPGSNQPQHFGDGTRLSIL.

This clonotype was detected only a few times. V and J are TRBV24-1 and TRBJ2-3, with 12 bases lining up with TRBD2. Germline CDR1 and CDR2: KGHDR and SFDVKD. There are 17 residues in the CDR3. The V segment lost 4 bases and the J segment 2 bases; nucleotides outside the gene matches: 6. The CDR3 protein is CATSERLAGDVTDTQYF. The CDR3 region has the DNA TGTGCCACCAGTGAGCGACTAGCGGGAGATGTCACAGATACGCAGTATTTT.

The rearrangement joins TRBV4-3 to TRBJ2-7; D is ambiguous. The CDR3 spans 15 residues. Trimming pared 0 bases from V and 1 base from J, leaving 10 bases between. CDR1 is LGHNA, CDR2 YSLEER, per germline. In DNA, the CDR3 is TGCGCCAGCAGCCAAGATTTTGGTTTGTCCTACGAGCAGTACTTC. Amino acids: CASSQDFGLSYEQYF.